One sample yielded the 9 T cell receptor beta chains listed below, sequenced in a study of T cells expressing NK-cell markers. TCRdb re-called the 5' RACE reads; one entry per CDR3 protein, DNA not given. The sample table includes about 400,000 distinct CDR3 sequences. Sequencing was carried out using blood T cells: a sorted CD56 or NKG2C T cell subset, CD4+ or CD8+ T cells, or bulk PBMC T cells (not recorded which). These receptors came from a woman aged 45-60 years in good health.

V and J are TRBV6-5 and TRBJ2-6; lacking DNA, the TRBD1 call made by TCRdb goes unchecked. The CDR3 length is 15 residues. In germline, CDR1 is MNHEY, CDR2 SVGAGI. CDR3 region: CASSYRGEGANVLTF.

The chain combines TRBV14 with TRBJ2-1; TCRdb returns TRBD1, unconfirmable since there is no DNA. The CDR3 has 14 residues. Germline values: CDR1 SGHDN, CDR2 FVKESK. The CDR3 sequence: CASSQAGSYNEQFF.

The chain has TRBV5-1 and TRBJ2-1. The CDR3 runs 15 residues. From germline, CDR1 is SGHRS and CDR2 YFSETQ. CDR3 amino acids: CASSVEGDVVNEQFF.

This chain links TRBV4-1 with TRBJ2-4. CDR1 MGHRA and CDR2 YSYEKL come from the germline V gene. CDR3 length: 17 residues. CDR3 sequence: CASSQDGGLGSKNIQYF.

V is TRBV4-1 and J is TRBJ2-6; TCRdb outputs TRBD1, but without DNA this stays unchecked. Per the germline V gene, CDR1 is MGHRA and CDR2 is YSYEKL. The CDR3 consists of 16 residues. The CDR3 region is CASSQVSGAGANVLTF.

The V gene is TRBV5-1, the J gene TRBJ1-4. Germline CDR1 and CDR2: SGHRS and YFSETQ. The CDR3 covers 14 residues. CDR3 sequence reads: CASSLLGIREKLFF.

The rearrangement joins TRBV5-1 to TRBJ2-2; TCRdb selects TRBD2, and the lack of DNA leaves this call unchecked. Germline values: CDR1 SGHRS, CDR2 YFSETQ. The CDR3 contains 19 residues. This CDR3 is CASSFSGTSGILNTGELFF.

The CDR3 here is CASSAAPPFQPQHF. The gene calls are TRBV19 and TRBJ1-5; with no DNA, the TCRdb D assignment of TRBD1 cannot be verified. CDR3 length: 14 residues. Germline lookup yields CDR1 LNHDA and CDR2 SQIVND (reference sequence).

This rearrangement joins TRBV20-1 to TRBJ1-1. CDR3 length: 15 amino acids. Germline loops: CDR1 DFQATT, CDR2 SNEGSKA (reference sequence). Here the CDR3 reads CSAKPFGVTNTEAFF.